The 31 T cell receptor beta chains below come from one sample, sequenced in a study of human T cells and chemical hapten exposure (dated by TCRdb to about 2021). The time point label on this specimen signifies: patch test 2, 6 weeks after DPC sensitization. The treatment or condition label, read with the paper, signifies: therapeutic diphenylcyclopropenone sensitization with weekly scalp DPC. Libraries were made using RACE. Sequencing used a NextSeq 500. Using fastp trimming at Q25 and MiXCR clonotype assembly, TCRdb reanalyzed the public sequencing data and kept in-frame beta chains. Rows with one shared CDR3 protein collapse into an entry with the most common genes and DNA. The sample table shows 35,000 to 50,000 distinct CDR3 sequences, and more than 8.5% are seen once. Of the sample, 14% to 15% falls within the top ten clones. The material was whole blood, obtained in connection with sensitization to the hapten diphenylcyclopropenone (DPC). The origin of the receptors is a woman aged 40 to 55 with alopecia areata. Some clones in this sample may be carry-over from other donors' samples.

This clonotype was seen a few times. CDR3 region: CASSNSLTSVEQYF. In nucleotides, the CDR3 is TGTGCCAGCAGCAATTCCCTGACTAGTGTCGAGCAGTACTTC. The chain is built from TRBV7-9 and TRBJ2-7; D possibly corresponds to TRBD2 (6 bases). Between the trimmed V and J ends, which lost 5 bases and 6 bases, there was a span of 17 bases. The CDR3 covers 14 residues. The germline V gene encodes CDR1 SEHNR and CDR2 FQNEAQ (reference sequence).

J is TRBJ1-2 and V is TRBV29-1; D is unclear. The CDR3 runs to 12 residues. V was clipped by 4 bases and J by 3 bases, with 9 bases between them. The germline gives CDR1 SQVTM, CDR2 ANQGSEA. The CDR3 DNA is TGCAGCGTTGGTGGCGTTTACTATGGCTACACCTTC. Translating gives CSVGGVYYGYTF.

This clonotype was found many times. J is TRBJ1-5 and V is TRBV6-2 or TRBV6-3; no clear D gene. The germline gives CDR1 MNHEY, CDR2 SVGEGT. V was clipped by 10 bases and J by 4 bases, with 11 bases between them. CDR3 length: 12 amino acids. The CDR3 here is CATQDGNQPQHF. The CDR3 DNA is TGTGCCACCCAGGACGGAAATCAGCCCCAGCATTTT.

This clonotype was seen many times. V and J are TRBV6-5 and TRBJ2-5; D call uncertain. Trimming took off 3 bases at V and 1 base at J, with 12 bases between the two ends. This CDR3 is built from 15 residues. The germline gives CDR1 MNHEY, CDR2 SVGAGI. The CDR3 DNA sequence: TGTGCCAGCAGTTATGAGGTTCGGTCCCAAGAGACCCAGTACTTC. Protein sequence: CASSYEVRSQETQYF.

This clonotype was counted many times. The chain uses TRBV12-3 or TRBV12-4 and TRBJ2-7; D not certain. The CDR3 spans 12 residues. V was trimmed by 6 bases and J by 9 bases, leaving 15 bases between them. The CDR3 loop is CASSGARPAQYF. DNA for the CDR3: TGTGCCAGCAGCGGCGCCAGGCCCGCGCAGTACTTC.

The CDR3 loop reads CASSRDASYEQYF. The CDR3 DNA reads as TGTGCCAGCAGCCGGGACGCCTCCTACGAGCAGTACTTC. The J gene is TRBJ2-7, the V gene TRBV6-4; D could derive from TRBD1 or TRBD2 (5 bases each). The CDR3 spans 13 residues. Trimming left V 6 bases short and J 0 bases short, with 9 bases between. The germline gives CDR1 MRHNA, CDR2 SNTAGT.

V is TRBV12-3 or TRBV12-4 and J is TRBJ1-1; D is unclear. The CDR3 has 11 amino acids. The V gene lost 6 bases and the J gene lost 10 bases, with 12 bases spanning the gap. Written as DNA, the CDR3 is TGTGCCAGCAGCATCAAGGGTGTAGCTTTCTTT. Its protein product is CASSIKGVAFF.

This clonotype was recorded at least ten times. J is TRBJ1-1 and V is TRBV6-6; D is possibly TRBD1 (6 bases). This CDR3 is 11 amino acids long. Germline-derived CDR1 and CDR2 are MNHNY and SVGAGI (reference sequence). Trimming took 8 bases from V and 7 from J, leaving 11 bases between them. CDR3 protein: CASEDSLEAFF. DNA for the CDR3: TGTGCCAGCGAGGACAGCCTTGAAGCTTTCTTT.

This clonotype was seen ten or more times. This chain connects TRBV6-6 to TRBJ1-3; possibly TRBD1 for D (6 bases). This CDR3 region has 15 residues. V was cut by 5 bases and J by 3 bases, with 14 bases left in between. Germline V gene sequence: CDR1 MNHNY, CDR2 SVGAGI (reference sequence). The CDR3 DNA reads as TGTGCCAGCAGTAAACAGGGAACCTTTGGAAACACCATATATTTT. Its translation: CASSKQGTFGNTIYF.

This clonotype came up many times. The chain joins TRBV6-4 to TRBJ2-2, with D possibly TRBD1 on 6 matching bases. Trimming pared 0 bases from V and 0 bases from J, leaving 8 bases between. The CDR3 contains 16 residues. The germline V gene encodes CDR1 MRHNA and CDR2 SNTAGT. The chain's CDR3 is CASSDSNRANTGELFF. In DNA, the CDR3 is TGTGCCAGCAGTGACTCAAACAGGGCGAACACCGGGGAGCTGTTTTTT.

The chain employs TRBV6-1 and TRBJ2-3, with D possibly being TRBD1 (6 bases). This CDR3 region has 15 residues. Germline assignment: CDR1 MNHNS and CDR2 SASEGT. V was trimmed by 7 bases and J by 4 bases, leaving 18 bases between them. As DNA, the CDR3 is TGTGCCAGCATCCCTTCGGTTGCAGGGGCAGATACGCAGTATTTT. Translating gives CASIPSVAGADTQYF.

Ten or more counts support this clonotype. This chain links TRBV7-2 with TRBJ2-3, with D unclear. V shed 4 bases and J shed 9 bases, with 17 bases lying between them. Germline CDR1 SGHTA, CDR2 FQGNSA. This CDR3 is built from 14 residues. In DNA form, the CDR3 reads TGTGCCAGCAGCTCGCGGACGCAGCAGAGGACGCAGTATTTT. Translation gives CASSSRTQQRTQYF.

This clonotype was seen more than once but under ten times. The genes are TRBV21-1 and TRBJ2-3. TRBV21-1 is termed a pseudogene. This CDR3 contains 11 residues. The CDR3 spells CASRRTDTQYF. In DNA form, the CDR3 reads TGTGCCAGCAGGCGCACAGATACGCAGTATTTT.

The gene calls are TRBV9 and TRBJ2-3, with D maybe TRBD2 (6 bases). The V and J ends lost 5 bases and 3 bases respectively, with 16 bases between them. The CDR3 sequence is 15 residues long. Germline assignment: CDR1 SGDLS and CDR2 YYNGEE. The CDR3: CASSVDYAGTDTQYF. CDR3 coding DNA: TGTGCCAGCAGTGTCGACTATGCGGGGACAGATACGCAGTATTTT.

This clonotype has a count of ten or more. This chain uses TRBV20-1 with TRBJ2-2; 9 positions match TRBD2. The CDR3 contains 16 residues. Losses at the gene ends were 2 bases for V and 2 bases for J; bases not matched to a gene: 6. Germline loops: CDR1 DFQATT, CDR2 SNEGSKA (reference sequence). The CDR3 region is CSARRLAGTNTGELFF. CDR3 sequence (DNA): TGCAGTGCTAGAAGGCTAGCGGGGACCAACACCGGGGAGCTGTTTTTT.

J is TRBJ1-5 and V is TRBV28, with D unclear. There are 13 residues in the CDR3. Per germline, CDR1 MDHEN and CDR2 SYDVKM. Trimming pared 11 bases from V and 0 bases from J, leaving 11 bases between. For the CDR3, the DNA is TGTGCCGGAGGAACGGGTAGCAATCAGCCCCAGCATTTT. Its translation is CAGGTGSNQPQHF.

This clonotype was counted ten times or more. V gene TRBV7-9 combines with J gene TRBJ2-3; the match to TRBD1 covers 8 bases. In germline, CDR1 is SEHNR, CDR2 FQNEAQ (reference sequence). The CDR3 has 14 amino acids. The V gene end was trimmed by 4 bases and the J gene end by 3 bases; junction bases not matched to a gene: 3. CDR3 residues: CASSSWTGTDTQYF. The CDR3 bases are TGTGCCAGCAGCTCATGGACAGGGACAGATACGCAGTATTTT.

This clonotype has more than one count but fewer than ten. The V gene is TRBV20-1, the J gene TRBJ1-2; D gene uncertain. Looked up from germline, CDR1 is DFQATT and CDR2 is SNEGSKA (reference sequence). The V gene lost 1 base and the J gene lost 4 bases, with 7 bases spanning the gap. The CDR3 is 12 residues long. CDR3 sequence (DNA): TGCAGTGCTAGAGTGGCGGTCTATGGCTACACCTTC. It translates to CSARVAVYGYTF.

This clonotype was seen many times. The chain is built from TRBV5-1 and TRBJ1-5, with 8 bases matching TRBD1. CDR3 length equals 14 residues. V trimming: 3 bases; J trimming: 6 bases; junction bases outside the gene matches: 5. The germline gives CDR1 SGHRS, CDR2 YFSETQ. CDR3 loop: CASSYDRGGQPQHF. CDR3 nucleotide sequence: TGCGCCAGCAGCTACGACAGGGGCGGTCAGCCCCAGCATTTT.

The chain joins TRBV10-3 to TRBJ1-1; D gene ambiguous. V dropped 0 bases and J dropped 5 bases, with 7 bases sitting between them. Germline V CDR1 and CDR2: ENHRY, SYGVKD. This CDR3 contains 13 residues. For the CDR3, the DNA is TGTGCCATCAGTGAGTCGGGTGGAACTGAAGCTTTCTTT. Translated, it gives CAISESGGTEAFF.

In this sample, this clonotype turned up many times. The rearrangement joins TRBV2 to TRBJ1-4; no firm D call. Germline values: CDR1 SNHLY, CDR2 FYNNEI. Trimming shortened V by 4 bases and J by 5 bases, and 11 bases separated the two germline ends. The CDR3 runs to 14 residues. CDR3: CASSGETGNEKLFF. CDR3 nucleotides: TGTGCCAGCAGTGGTGAGACGGGGAATGAAAAACTGTTTTTT.

This clonotype was found many times. The V call is TRBV5-5, the J call TRBJ1-1, with D unresolved. The CDR3 is 14 residues long. Per the germline V gene, CDR1 is SGHKS and CDR2 is YYEKEE (reference sequence). The V gene lost 4 bases and the J gene lost 2 bases, with 12 bases spanning the gap. The DNA for the CDR3 is TGTGCCAGCAGCCCATCGGAGGTAAACACTGAAGCTTTCTTT. Translation: CASSPSEVNTEAFF. The whole variable domain, filled in from reference TRBV5-5 and TRBJ1-1, reads DAGVTQSPTHLIKTRGQQVTLRCSPISGHKSVSWYQQVLGQGPQFIFQYYEKEERGRGNFPDRFSARQFPNYSSELNVNALLLGDSALYLCASSPSEVNTEAFFGQGTRLTVV.

The chain has TRBV7-3 and TRBJ2-3, with 10 bases identical to TRBD2. Germline trimming cut 5 bases from V and 2 bases from J; bases unmatched to any gene: 7. The CDR3 is 16 amino acids. Germline V gene data show CDR1 as SGHTA and CDR2 as FQGTGA. The CDR3 loop is CASSLLAGATTDTQYF. The CDR3 DNA reads as TGTGCCAGCAGCCTCCTAGCGGGGGCCACCACAGATACGCAGTATTTT.

This clonotype was detected a few times. The chain combines TRBV12-3 or TRBV12-4 with TRBJ2-1, with 10 bases identical to TRBD2. Trimming at V came to 2 bases and at J to 4 bases, leaving 5 bases not matched to a gene. The CDR3 extends over 16 amino acids. Here the CDR3 DNA reads TGTGCCAGCAGTTTATTAGCGGGGGGACAATACAATGAGCAGTTCTTC. This gives the protein CASSLLAGGQYNEQFF.

The V call is TRBV7-2, the J call TRBJ1-5; the D is unclear. CDR1 and CDR2 (germline): SGHTA, FQGNSA. With 2 bases removed from V and 4 bases from J, the gap between germline ends came to 9 bases. This CDR3 has 14 amino acids. The DNA for the CDR3 is TGTGCCAGCAGCTTACGGATGGGGAATCAGCCCCAGCATTTT. Encoded protein: CASSLRMGNQPQHF.

The chain recombines TRBV20-1 with TRBJ1-1; 9 bases map to TRBD1. The germline V gene has CDR1 DFQATT and CDR2 SNEGSKA (reference sequence). The CDR3 has 15 residues. The J segment lost 4 bases and the V segment lost 0 bases, leaving 6 bases of the junction unmatched. The CDR3 DNA is TGCAGTGCTAGAGATACAGGGGGCCGGAGCACTGAAGCTTTCTTT. Encoded protein: CSARDTGGRSTEAFF.

In this sample, this clonotype turned up many times. The chain carries TRBV3-1 and TRBJ2-7; a possible D gene is TRBD2 (5 bases). V was cut by 5 bases and J by 7 bases, with 12 bases left in between. The germline CDR1 and CDR2 sequences are LGHDT and YNNKEL (reference sequence). The CDR3 totals 12 residues. CDR3 sequence (DNA): TGTGCCAGCAGCTGGACTCCCCAGGAGCAGTACTTC. Amino acids: CASSWTPQEQYF.

Worth noting for this clonotype: With only one base between it and a far larger clone, this is likely a read error. This chain connects TRBV9 to TRBJ1-1, with unresolved D. Germline CDR1 and CDR2: SGDLS and YYNGEE. The germline V and J ends were trimmed by 4 bases and 1 base, with 8 bases remaining between them. This CDR3 region has 13 residues. Here the CDR3 reads CASSFDTNTEAFF. The CDR3 region has the DNA TGTGCCAGCAGCTTCGACACGAACACTGAAGCTTTCTTT. Filled out from reference TRBV9 and TRBJ1-1, the complete variable domain reads DSGVTQTPKHLITATGQRVTLRCSPRSGDLSVYWYQQSLDQGLQFLIQYYNGEERAKGNILERFSAQQFPDLHSELNLSSLELGDSALYFCASSFDTNTEAFFGQGTRLTVV.

This clonotype was picked up many times. The chain combines TRBV6-2 or TRBV6-3 with TRBJ2-3; TRBD2 agrees at 11 bases. This CDR3 spans 16 amino acids. V lost 5 bases, J lost 4 bases, and 8 bases stayed unmatched. Germline V lookup: CDR1 MNHEY, CDR2 SVGEGT. The DNA of the CDR3 is TGTGCCAGCAGTCCCAATCTAGCGGGGGGAGCAGATACGCAGTATTTT. As protein: CASSPNLAGGADTQYF.

This clonotype was found many times. V usage is TRBV11-2 and J usage is TRBJ1-2; D is unresolved. Germline values: CDR1 SGHAT, CDR2 FQNNGV. The CDR3 consists of 14 residues. The V end lost 1 base, the J end lost 8 bases, and 14 bases lay between the germline ends. CDR3 amino acids: CASSLGDGFWGYTF. The CDR3 DNA is TGTGCCAGCAGCTTAGGAGATGGGTTCTGGGGCTACACCTTC.

In this sample, this clonotype turned up many times. The genes are TRBV6-2 or TRBV6-3 and TRBJ1-5; a possible D gene is TRBD1 (6 bases). The germline V gene encodes CDR1 MNHEY and CDR2 SVGEGT. With 5 bases removed from V and 6 bases from J, the gap between germline ends came to 11 bases. The CDR3 covers 13 residues. The CDR3 DNA sequence: TGTGCCAGCAGTAATACAGGGATTCAGCCCCAGCATTTT. This codes for CASSNTGIQPQHF.